Sequencing of this T cell receptor beta chain was carried out in a study of T-cell reconstitution after alpha-beta-depleted transplantation in children (dated by TCRdb to the mid-2010s). Some background on the complete study: Using TCR repertoire profiling, the study followed T-cell immune reconstitution in a quantitative way in children after TCRalphabeta/CD19-depleted allogeneic hematopoietic cell transplantation.

Concerning this clonotype itself: Its antigen specificity is not known. Base qualities are not provided; no much larger clone lies one nucleotide away.

The library relied on PCR. Sequencer: Illumina HiSeq 2500. Molecular barcoding was employed in the preparation of TCR libraries, with unique molecular identifiers being used to normalize TCRbeta repertoire quantification. TCRdb redid the processing of the public reads, applying fastp at Q25 and MiXCR, and retained in-frame beta chains. Identical CDR3 proteins give one entry, which carries the most common genes and DNA. The sample contains around 380,000 distinct CDR3 sequences, 11% of them found a single time. The ten largest clonotypes hold roughly 5.1% of the sample. CDR1 SGHRS and CDR2 YFSETQ were looked up in the germline V gene. V ends up 4 bases short and J 2 bases short, with an unmatched junction base count of 4. From its cysteine to its phenylalanine, the CDR3 spans 16 amino acids. Of the read, only the CDR3 DNA is kept; its 48 bases are in frame from base 1.

This material consisted of PBMCs from the stem cell graft donor, taken from the stem cell graft. This sequence was found in a human donor who donated a stem cell graft to a child with acute myeloid leukemia. This receptor chain uses TRBV5-1 and TRBJ2-3; 13 bases in between match TRBD2. At the DNA level, the sequence is TGCGCCAGCAGCCCCGGACTAGCGGGGGACACAGATACGCAGTATTTT. This is translated as CASSPGLAGDTDTQYF.